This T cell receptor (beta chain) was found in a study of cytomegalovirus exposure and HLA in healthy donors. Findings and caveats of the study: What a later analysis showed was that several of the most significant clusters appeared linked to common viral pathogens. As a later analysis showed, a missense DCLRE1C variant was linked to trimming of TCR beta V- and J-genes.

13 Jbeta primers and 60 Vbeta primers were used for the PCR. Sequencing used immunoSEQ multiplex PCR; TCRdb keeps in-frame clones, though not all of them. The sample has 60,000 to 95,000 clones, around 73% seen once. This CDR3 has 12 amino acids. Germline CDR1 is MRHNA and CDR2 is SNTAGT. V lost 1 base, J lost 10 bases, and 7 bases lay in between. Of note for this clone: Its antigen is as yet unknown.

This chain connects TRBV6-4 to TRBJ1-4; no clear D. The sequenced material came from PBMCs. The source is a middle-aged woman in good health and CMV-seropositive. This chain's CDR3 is CASSDLGGKLFF. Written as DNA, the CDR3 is TGTGCCAGCAGTGACTTGGGAGGAAAACTGTTTTTT.